The T cell receptor (beta chain) under discussion was sequenced for a study of regulatory T cells in long-lasting Graves disease. Study-wide points: TRBV28, TRBJ1-2 and TRBJ2-5 were favored in persistent disease.

Arm-PCR of CDR3 regions and iRepertoire HTBI primers were used to build TCR beta libraries. TCRdb ran MiXCR on the multiplex PCR reads and lists one entry per CDR3 protein. The repertoire has 500,000 to 800,000 distinct CDR3 sequences, about 32% of them found once; the top ten carry about 40%. As regards this clonotype: The antigen is unknown.

The CDR3 spans 14 residues. CDR1 and CDR2 from the germline V gene are MDHEN and SYDVKM. Trimming took off 10 bases at V and 0 bases at J, with 10 bases between the two ends. Indicated time point: persistent/refractory GD, antithyroid drugs over 5 years with positive TRAb. The TCR library used RNA extracted from PBMCs. Investigators report Graves' disease was diagnosed under American Thyroid Association guidelines. The source was peripheral blood mononuclear cells (PBMCs), collected when the disease was refractory, from a patient treated with antithyroid drugs. The clonotype was recovered from a female donor with Graves disease. The chain is built from TRBV28 and TRBJ1-6; D not certain. The CDR3 loop reads CAIKGSSYNSPLHF. DNA of the CDR3: TGTGCCATCAAGGGCAGCTCCTATAATTCACCCCTCCACTTT.